The clone carrying this T cell receptor (beta chain) was found a few times. Separate cDNA molecules each had unique molecular identifiers attached to them. One entry per CDR3 protein results from TCRdb running MiXCR on the 5' RACE reads. The sample contains tens of thousands of distinct CDR3 sequences, around 15% of which appear only once. Deletions cut 7 bases from V and 8 bases from J, with 20 bases between. The CDR3 has 14 amino acids. Germline CDR1 reads SQVTM; CDR2 reads ANQGSEA. These data originate in a study of early T cells in non-severe SARS-CoV-2 infection. The chain carries TRBV29-1 and TRBJ1-4; D perhaps matches TRBD1 (5 bases). The origin of this receptor is an adult who was a healthcare worker with PCR-confirmed SARS-CoV-2 infection or an uninfected control (not recorded which). Sequencing used whole blood. CDR3 protein: CSAALPGSGEKLFF. In DNA form, the CDR3 reads TGCAGCGCCGCGCTTCCAGGGTCGGGAGAAAAACTGTTTTTT.